Sequencing of this T cell receptor (beta chain) was carried out in a study of blood T cell repertoires in COVID-19. Study-wide context: Researchers got acute and convalescent COVID-19 samples from the United States, Italy and Spain.

CDR3 length equals 13 residues. Trimming took 1 base from V and 9 from J; bases not matched to a gene: 3. The V gene's germline CDR1 is SGHAT and CDR2 FQNNGV. Enrolled through a virtual design, the participants were between roughly 18 and 90 years of age and came from fewer than 30 US areas. Authors' data handling: Estimates of nucleated cell counts were drawn from the amplification of reference gene primers. Sequencing used immunoSEQ multiplex PCR; TCRdb keeps in-frame clones, though not all of them. That table supplies the V and J calls and clone size; D and trimming were determined from the DNA. The table lists over 250,000 clones, 80% to 95% of them singletons.

The sample was PBMCs or T cells enriched from blood (not recorded which). V and J are TRBV11-2 and TRBJ2-1; 7 bases are a match to TRBD1. This clonotype was obtained from a woman aged 25 to 39 who had recovered from COVID-19. In DNA, the CDR3 is TGTGCCAGCAGCTTAGGGAGGACAGGTGAGCAGTTCTTC. Its protein product is CASSLGRTGEQFF.